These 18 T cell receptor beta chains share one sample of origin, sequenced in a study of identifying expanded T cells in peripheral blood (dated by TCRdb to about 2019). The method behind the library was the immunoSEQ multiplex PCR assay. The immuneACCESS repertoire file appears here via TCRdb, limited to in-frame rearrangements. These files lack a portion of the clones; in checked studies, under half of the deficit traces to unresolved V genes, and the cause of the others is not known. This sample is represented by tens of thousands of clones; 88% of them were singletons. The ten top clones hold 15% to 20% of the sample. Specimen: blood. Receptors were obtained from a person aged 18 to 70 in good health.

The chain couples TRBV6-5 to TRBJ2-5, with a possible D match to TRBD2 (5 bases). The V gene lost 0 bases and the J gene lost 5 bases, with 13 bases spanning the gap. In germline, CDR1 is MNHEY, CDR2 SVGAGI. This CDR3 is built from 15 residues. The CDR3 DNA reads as TGTGCCAGCAGTTACTCGAGCAGCCCGGGGGAGACCCAGTACTTC. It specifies CASSYSSSPGETQYF.

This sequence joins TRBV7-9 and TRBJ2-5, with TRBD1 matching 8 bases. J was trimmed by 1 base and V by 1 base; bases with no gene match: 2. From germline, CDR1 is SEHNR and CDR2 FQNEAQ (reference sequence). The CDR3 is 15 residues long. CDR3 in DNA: TGTGCCAGCAGCTTAGGTACAGGGGGCCAAGAGACCCAGTACTTC. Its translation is CASSLGTGGQETQYF.

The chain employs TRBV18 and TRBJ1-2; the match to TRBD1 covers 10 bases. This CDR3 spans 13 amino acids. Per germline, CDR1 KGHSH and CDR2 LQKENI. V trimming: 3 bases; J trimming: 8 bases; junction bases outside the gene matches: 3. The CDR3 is CASSPGQGSGYTF. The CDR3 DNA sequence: TGTGCCAGCTCACCGGGACAGGGGTCCGGCTACACCTTC.

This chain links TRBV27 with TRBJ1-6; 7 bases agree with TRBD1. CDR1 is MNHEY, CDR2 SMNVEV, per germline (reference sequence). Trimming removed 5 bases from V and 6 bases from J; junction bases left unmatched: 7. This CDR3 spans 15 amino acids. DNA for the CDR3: TGTGCCAGCAGTCTCCGGGACAGAAGTAATTCACCCCTCCACTTT. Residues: CASSLRDRSNSPLHF.

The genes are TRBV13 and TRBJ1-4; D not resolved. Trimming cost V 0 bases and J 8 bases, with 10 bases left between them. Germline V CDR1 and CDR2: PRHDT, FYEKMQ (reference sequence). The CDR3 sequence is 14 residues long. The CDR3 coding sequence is TGTGCCAGCAGCTTAGGCGAAGAGGGCGAAAAACTGTTTTTT. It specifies CASSLGEEGEKLFF.

The CDR3 DNA reads as TGTGCCAGCAGCTTAGCGCTTCAGGACAGCCTTAGCTTCAGTGAAGCTTTCTTT. It translates to CASSLALQDSLSFSEAFF. V usage is TRBV7-2 and J usage is TRBJ1-1; the D gene is possibly TRBD1 (6 bases). The CDR3 contains 18 residues. Trimming took 0 bases from V and 7 from J, leaving 24 bases between them. CDR1 and CDR2 (germline): SGHTA, FQGNSA.

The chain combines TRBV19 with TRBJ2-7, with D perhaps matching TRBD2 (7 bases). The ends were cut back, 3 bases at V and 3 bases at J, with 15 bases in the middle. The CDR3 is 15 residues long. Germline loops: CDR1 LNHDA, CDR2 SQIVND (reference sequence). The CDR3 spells CASSITGGPHYEQYF. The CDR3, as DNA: TGTGCCAGTAGTATCACCGGGGGGCCCCACTACGAGCAGTACTTC.

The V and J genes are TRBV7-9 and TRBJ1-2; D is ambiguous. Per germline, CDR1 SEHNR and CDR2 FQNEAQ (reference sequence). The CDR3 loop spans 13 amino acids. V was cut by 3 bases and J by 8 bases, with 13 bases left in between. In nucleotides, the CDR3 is TGTGCCAGCAGCTTTGGAGGGCGTCAGGGCTACACCTTC. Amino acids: CASSFGGRQGYTF.

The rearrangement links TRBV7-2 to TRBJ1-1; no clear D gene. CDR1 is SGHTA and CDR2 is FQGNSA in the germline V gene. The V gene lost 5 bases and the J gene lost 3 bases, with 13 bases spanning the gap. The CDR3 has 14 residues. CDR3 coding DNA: TGTGCCAGCAGCCAGTGGCCTGGGGACACTGAAGCTTTCTTT. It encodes CASSQWPGDTEAFF.

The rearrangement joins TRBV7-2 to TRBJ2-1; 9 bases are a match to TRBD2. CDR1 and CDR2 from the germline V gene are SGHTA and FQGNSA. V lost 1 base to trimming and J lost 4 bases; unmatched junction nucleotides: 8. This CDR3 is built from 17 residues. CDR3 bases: TGTGCCAGCAGCTTAGAACTCGCGGGGGGGTTATACAATGAGCAGTTCTTC. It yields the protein CASSLELAGGLYNEQFF.

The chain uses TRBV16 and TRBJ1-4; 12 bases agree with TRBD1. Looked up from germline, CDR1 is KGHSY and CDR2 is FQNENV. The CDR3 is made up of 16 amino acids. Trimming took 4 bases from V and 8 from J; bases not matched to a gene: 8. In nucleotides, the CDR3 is TGTGCCAGCAGCCTTCATTCGGGGACAGGGGGCGAAAAACTGTTTTTT. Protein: CASSLHSGTGGEKLFF.

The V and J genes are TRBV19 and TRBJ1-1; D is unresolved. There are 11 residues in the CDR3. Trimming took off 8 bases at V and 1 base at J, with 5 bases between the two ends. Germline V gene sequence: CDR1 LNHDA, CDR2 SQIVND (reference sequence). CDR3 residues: CASGWNTEAFF. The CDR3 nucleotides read TGTGCCAGTGGGTGGAACACTGAAGCTTTCTTT.

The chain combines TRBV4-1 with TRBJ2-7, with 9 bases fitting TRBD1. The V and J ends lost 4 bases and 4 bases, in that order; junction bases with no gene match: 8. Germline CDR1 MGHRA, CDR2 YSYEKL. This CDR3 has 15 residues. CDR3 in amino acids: CASSRYDRGDYEQYF. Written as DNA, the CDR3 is TGCGCCAGCAGCCGGTATGACAGGGGGGATTACGAGCAGTACTTC.

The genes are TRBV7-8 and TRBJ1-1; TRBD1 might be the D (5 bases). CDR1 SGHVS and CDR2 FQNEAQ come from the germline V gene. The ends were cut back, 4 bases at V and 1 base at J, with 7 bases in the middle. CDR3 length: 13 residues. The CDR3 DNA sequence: TGTGCCAGCAGCTGGGGGAGGAACACTGAAGCTTTCTTT. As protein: CASSWGRNTEAFF.

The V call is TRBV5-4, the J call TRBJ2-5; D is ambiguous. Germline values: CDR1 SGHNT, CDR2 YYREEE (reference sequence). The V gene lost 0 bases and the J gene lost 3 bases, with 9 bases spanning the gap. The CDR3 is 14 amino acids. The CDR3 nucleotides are TGTGCCAGCAGCTTGGAGGCCAACAAAGAGACCCAGTACTTC. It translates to CASSLEANKETQYF.

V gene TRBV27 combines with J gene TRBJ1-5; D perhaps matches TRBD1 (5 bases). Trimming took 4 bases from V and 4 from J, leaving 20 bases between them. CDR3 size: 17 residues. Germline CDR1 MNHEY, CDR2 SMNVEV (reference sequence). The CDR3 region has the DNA TGTGCCAGCAGTTCGGGTTCGGTCGGGGGATGGAATCAGCCCCAGCATTTT. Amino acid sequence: CASSSGSVGGWNQPQHF.

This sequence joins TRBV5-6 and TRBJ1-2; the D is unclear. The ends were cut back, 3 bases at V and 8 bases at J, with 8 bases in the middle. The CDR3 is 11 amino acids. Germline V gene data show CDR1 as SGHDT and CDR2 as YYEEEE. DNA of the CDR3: TGTGCCAGCAGCTCCTCGTCGGGCTACACCTTC. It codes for CASSSSSGYTF.

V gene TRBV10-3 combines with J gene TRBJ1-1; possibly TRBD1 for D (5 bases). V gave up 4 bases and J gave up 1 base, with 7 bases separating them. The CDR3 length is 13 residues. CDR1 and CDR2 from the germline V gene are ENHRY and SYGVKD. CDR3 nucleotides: TGTGCCATCAGTGGAGGACAGAACACTGAAGCTTTCTTT. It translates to CAISGGQNTEAFF.